What follows is one TCR beta chain and its context. The antigen remains unidentified. The data are from a study of beta chain features in type 1 diabetes. The study's findings and limits: In every one of the four CD4+ subsets, TCRB CDR3s were moderately but significantly shorter in Type 1 diabetes patients. Patients' naive, central memory and Treg TCRB repertoires seemed closer to one another than those of healthy donors.

Unmatched junction bases numbered 7, after V lost 0 bases and J lost 1 base. CDR1 is SGHAT, CDR2 FQNNGV, per germline. This CDR3 is 19 amino acids long. Reverse transcription of all isolated RNA meant that expressed TCRB transcripts were sequenced. TCRdb's table, derived via immunoSEQ multiplex PCR, lists solely in-frame clones and lacks some. The table has about 930,000 clones, 15% to 20% seen once. Blood was drawn once from each donor into heparinised tubes. The draws averaged about 120 mL. Sorting based on CD45RO/CCR7/CD25/CD127/CD95/CD27 separated CD4+ naive, central memory, regulatory and stem cell-like memory cells.

The source is a woman aged 18 to 35 in good health. Source material: naive CD4+ T cells from blood. This rearrangement joins TRBV11-2 to TRBJ2-3; 13 nucleotides agree with TRBD2. CDR3 loop: CASSLDGLAGAGGTDTQYF. CDR3 sequence (DNA): TGTGCCAGCAGCTTAGATGGACTAGCGGGAGCGGGTGGCACAGATACGCAGTATTTT.